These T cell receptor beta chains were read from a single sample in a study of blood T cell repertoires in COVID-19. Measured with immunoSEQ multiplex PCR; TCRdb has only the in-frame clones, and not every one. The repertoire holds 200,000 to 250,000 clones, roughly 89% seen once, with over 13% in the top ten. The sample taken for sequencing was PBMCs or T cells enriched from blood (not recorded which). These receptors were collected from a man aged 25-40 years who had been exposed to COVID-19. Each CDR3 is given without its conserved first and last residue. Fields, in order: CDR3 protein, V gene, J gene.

ASRDQEGYGYT	TRBV7-3	TRBJ1-2
ASTPAGGKNIQY	TRBV7-2	TRBJ2-4
ASSLDGSSGETQY	TRBV11-2	TRBJ2-5
ATNSGRRADTQY	TRBV2	TRBJ2-3
ASVDGNQPQH	TRBV6-5	TRBJ1-5
ASSGGATGELF	TRBV25-1	TRBJ2-2
ASNPGGAVAF	TRBV5-5	TRBJ1-1
ASTLDTYNEQF	TRBV5-1	TRBJ2-1
ASSFRGAAGDTQY	TRBV12-1	TRBJ2-3
ASSAGTANEKLF	TRBV18	TRBJ1-4
ASSLLIGGEGTEAF	TRBV7-7	TRBJ1-1
ASSPLGQGRLNEQF	TRBV18	TRBJ2-1
ASSLSDYSRDTQY	TRBV27	TRBJ2-3
SASPHGRGQPQH	TRBV20-1	TRBJ1-5
ASSLGPQPQH	TRBV7-9	TRBJ1-5
ASSQVGPAGTLGETQY	TRBV4-1	TRBJ2-5
AWSNGAGNTIY	TRBV30	TRBJ1-3
SASGSTYEQY	TRBV20-1	TRBJ2-7
ASSEDRAGNQPQH	TRBV2	TRBJ1-5
AGQENTEAF	TRBV6-5	TRBJ1-1
ASSQVPGRSGNTIY	TRBV3-1/TRBV3-2	TRBJ1-3
ASSFAQGAGYEQY	TRBV5-1	TRBJ2-7
ASGSDPEFGNQPQH	TRBV12-5	TRBJ1-5
ASSPQRDTEAF	TRBV18	TRBJ1-1
ASGAQIGAF	TRBV2	TRBJ2-1
ASSLVPANYGYT	TRBV7-2	TRBJ1-2
ASSPTGADPYT	TRBV18	TRBJ1-2
ASSFGGRTDTQY	TRBV7-9	TRBJ2-3
ASSPGLTYEQY	TRBV13	TRBJ2-7
ASRLGDRVQETQY	TRBV12-2	TRBJ2-5
ASSEQVRVGSPLH	TRBV2	TRBJ1-6
ASSLVTGGGNEQY	TRBV11-2	TRBJ2-7
ASTRQGPNSPLH	TRBV2	TRBJ1-6
ASSQESAKLGRRYEQY	TRBV3-1/TRBV3-2	TRBJ2-7
ASSLAMGQGATNNYGYT	TRBV11-2	TRBJ1-2
ASRIQGTSYNEQF	TRBV2	TRBJ2-1
ASTPPGMKGDTEAF	TRBV5-4	TRBJ1-1
ASRSITGSPGNTIY	TRBV19	TRBJ1-3
ASSLVLAGLGTDTQY	TRBV7-2	TRBJ2-3
ASSLNSARDYGYT	TRBV7-9	TRBJ1-2